Each of the 5 T cell receptor beta chains below was sequenced from the same sample in a study of Ad26.COV2.S vaccination and SARS-CoV-2 variants. Treatment described: 15 to 20 received Ad26.COV2.S at low or high dose, single or two shots; several received placebo; per-sample allocation not given. Repertoires come from day 63 after the first vaccine or placebo injection. The table came from immunoSEQ multiplex PCR; TCRdb's copy has only in-frame clones and leaves some out. The sample yields nearly 400,000 clones, around 91% seen once. Specimen: peripheral blood, collected in a trial of Ad26.COV2.S vaccine versus placebo. The receptors originated from a person aged 18-65 years who received the Ad26.COV2.S COVID-19 vaccine or a placebo.

This chain joins TRBV6-4 and TRBJ2-2; no reliable D call. This CDR3 has 15 amino acids. The germline V and J ends were trimmed by 5 bases and 0 bases, with 10 bases remaining between them. Germline CDR1 and CDR2: MRHNA and SNTAGT. The CDR3 DNA sequence: TGTGCCAGCAGTACCGAGGCTACGAACACCGGGGAGCTGTTTTTT. Amino acid sequence: CASSTEATNTGELFF.

The chain links TRBV19 to TRBJ2-7; weak D call: TRBD1 (5 bases). Between the trimmed V and J ends, which lost 5 bases and 1 base, there was a span of 9 bases. This CDR3 has 13 residues. Germline-derived CDR1 and CDR2 are LNHDA and SQIVND (reference sequence). The CDR3: CASSRQLSYEQYF. The CDR3, as DNA: TGTGCCAGTAGTCGACAGTTATCCTACGAGCAGTACTTC.

V usage is TRBV28 and J usage is TRBJ2-1, with D unclear. The V end was cut by 3 bases, the J end by 1 base, with 10 bases between. The CDR3 is 15 amino acids. CDR1 is MDHEN, CDR2 SYDVKM, per germline. Written as DNA, the CDR3 is TGTGCCAGCAGTTTTTATGGCAAATCCTACAATGAGCAGTTCTTC. It specifies CASSFYGKSYNEQFF.

The rearrangement joins TRBV9 to TRBJ2-3, with TRBD2 identical over 8 bases. The germline gives CDR1 SGDLS, CDR2 YYNGEE. This CDR3 is built from 14 residues. Trimming took 5 bases from V and 0 from J; bases not matched to a gene: 2. CDR3 bases: TGTGCCAGCAGTTTAGCGGGAAGCACAGATACGCAGTATTTT. As protein: CASSLAGSTDTQYF.

The rearrangement joins TRBV7-9 to TRBJ2-7; 12 bases agree with TRBD1. With 3 bases clipped from V and 3 bases from J, the junction kept 3 bases outside the gene matches. The CDR3 extends over 15 amino acids. Germline CDR1 SEHNR, CDR2 FQNEAQ (reference sequence). CDR3 protein: CASSFGTGGGYEQYF. As DNA, the CDR3 is TGTGCCAGCAGCTTCGGGACAGGGGGCGGCTACGAGCAGTACTTC. Full variable domain (outside the CDR3, taken from reference TRBV7-9 and TRBJ2-7): DTGVSQNPRHKITKRGQNVTFRCDPISEHNRLYWYRQTLGQGPEFLTYFQNEAQLEKSRLLSDRFSAERPKGSFSTLEIQRTEQGDSAMYLCASSFGTGGGYEQYFGPGTRLTVT.